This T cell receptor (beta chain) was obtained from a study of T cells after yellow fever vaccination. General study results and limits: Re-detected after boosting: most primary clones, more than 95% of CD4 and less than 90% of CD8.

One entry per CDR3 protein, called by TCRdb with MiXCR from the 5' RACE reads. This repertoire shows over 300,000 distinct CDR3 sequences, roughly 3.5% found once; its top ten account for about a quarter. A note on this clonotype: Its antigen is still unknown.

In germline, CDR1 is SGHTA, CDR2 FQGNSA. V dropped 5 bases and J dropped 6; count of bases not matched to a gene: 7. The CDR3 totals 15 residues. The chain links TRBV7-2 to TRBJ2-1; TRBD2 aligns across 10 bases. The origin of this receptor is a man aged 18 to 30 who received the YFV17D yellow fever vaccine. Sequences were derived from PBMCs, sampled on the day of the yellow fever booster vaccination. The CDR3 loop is CASSTPGLAANEQFF. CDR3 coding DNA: TGTGCCAGCAGCACCCCAGGACTAGCGGCCAATGAGCAGTTCTTC.